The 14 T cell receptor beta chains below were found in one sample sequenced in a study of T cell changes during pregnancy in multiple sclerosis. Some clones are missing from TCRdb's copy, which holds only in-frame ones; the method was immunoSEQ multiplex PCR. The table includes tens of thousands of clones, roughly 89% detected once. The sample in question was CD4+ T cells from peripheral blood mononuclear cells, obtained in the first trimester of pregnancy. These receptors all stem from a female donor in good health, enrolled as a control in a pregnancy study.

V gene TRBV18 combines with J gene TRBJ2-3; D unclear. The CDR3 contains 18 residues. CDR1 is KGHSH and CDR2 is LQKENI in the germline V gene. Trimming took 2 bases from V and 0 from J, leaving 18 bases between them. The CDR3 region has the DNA TGTGCCAGCTCACCAAGACTCTCCATCATGGCTAGCACAGATACGCAGTATTTT. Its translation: CASSPRLSIMASTDTQYF.

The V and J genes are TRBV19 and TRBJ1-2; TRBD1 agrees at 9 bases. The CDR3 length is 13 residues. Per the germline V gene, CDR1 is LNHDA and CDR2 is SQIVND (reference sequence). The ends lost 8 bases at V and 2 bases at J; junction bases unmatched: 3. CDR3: CASRDRVNYGYTF. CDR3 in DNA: TGTGCCAGTCGGGACAGGGTAAACTATGGCTACACCTTC.

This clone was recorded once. DNA of the CDR3: TGTGCCACCGGCACGGGACTCCAAGCTACGAGAGCGCAGTACTTC. Its protein is CATGTGLQATRAQYF. The genes are TRBV19 and TRBJ2-7, with a weak D call TRBD2 (6 bases). This CDR3 is built from 15 residues. The germline V and J ends were trimmed by 10 bases and 9 bases, with 28 bases remaining between them. Germline CDR1 reads LNHDA; CDR2 reads SQIVND (reference sequence). Drawing the rest from reference TRBV19 and TRBJ2-7, the complete variable domain is DGGITQSPKYLFRKEGQNVTLSCEQNLNHDAMYWYRQDPGQGLRLIYYSQIVNDFQKGDIAEGYSVSREKKESFPLTVTSAQKNPTAFYLCATGTGLQATRAQYFGPGTRLTVT.

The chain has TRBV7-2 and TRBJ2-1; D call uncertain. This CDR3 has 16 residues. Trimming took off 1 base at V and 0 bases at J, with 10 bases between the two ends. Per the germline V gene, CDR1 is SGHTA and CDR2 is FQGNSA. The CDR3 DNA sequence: TGTGCCAGCAGCTTAGTCGGTGAGAGCTCCTACAATGAGCAGTTCTTC. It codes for CASSLVGESSYNEQFF.

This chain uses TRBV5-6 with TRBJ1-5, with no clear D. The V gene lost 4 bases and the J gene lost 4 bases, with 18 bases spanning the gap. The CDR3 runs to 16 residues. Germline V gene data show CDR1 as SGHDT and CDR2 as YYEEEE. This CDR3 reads CASSPGLGPRNQPQHF. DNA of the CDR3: TGTGCCAGCAGCCCCGGACTCGGGCCTAGGAATCAGCCCCAGCATTTT. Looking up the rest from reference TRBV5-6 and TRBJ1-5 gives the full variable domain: DAGVTQSPTHLIKTRGQQVTLRCSPKSGHDTVSWYQQALGQGPQFIFQYYEEEERQRGNFPDRFSGHQFPNYSSELNVNALLLGDSALYLCASSPGLGPRNQPQHFGDGTRLSIL.

The CDR3 reads CASSLAGGRAREQFF. The CDR3 DNA follows: TGTGCCAGCAGCTTAGCTGGCGGGAGGGCCCGAGAGCAGTTCTTC. The genes are TRBV11-3 and TRBJ2-1; 9 nucleotides line up with TRBD2. The germline V gene encodes CDR1 SGHNT and CDR2 YENEEA. CDR3 size: 15 residues. Losses at the gene ends were 1 base for V and 10 bases for J; bases not matched to a gene: 8.

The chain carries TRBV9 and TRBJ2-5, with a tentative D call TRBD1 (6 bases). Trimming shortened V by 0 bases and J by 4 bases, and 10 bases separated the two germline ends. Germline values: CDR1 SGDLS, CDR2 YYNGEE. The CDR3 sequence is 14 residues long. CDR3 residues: CASSVEGVAETQYF. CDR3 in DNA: TGTGCCAGCAGCGTAGAGGGGGTCGCAGAGACCCAGTACTTC.

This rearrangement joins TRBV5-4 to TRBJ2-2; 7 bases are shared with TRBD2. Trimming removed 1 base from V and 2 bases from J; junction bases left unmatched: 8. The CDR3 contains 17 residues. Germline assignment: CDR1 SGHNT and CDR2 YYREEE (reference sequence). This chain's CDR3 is CASSLYLGGPNTGELFF. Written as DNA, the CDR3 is TGTGCCAGCAGCTTGTACCTGGGAGGGCCAAACACCGGGGAGCTGTTTTTT.

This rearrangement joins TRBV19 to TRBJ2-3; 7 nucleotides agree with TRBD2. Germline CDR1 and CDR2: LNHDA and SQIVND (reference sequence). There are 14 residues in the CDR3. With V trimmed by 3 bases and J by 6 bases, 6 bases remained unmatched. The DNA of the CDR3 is TGTGCCAGTAGTATGGGTCGGGAGGTCGATACGCAGTATTTT. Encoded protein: CASSMGREVDTQYF.

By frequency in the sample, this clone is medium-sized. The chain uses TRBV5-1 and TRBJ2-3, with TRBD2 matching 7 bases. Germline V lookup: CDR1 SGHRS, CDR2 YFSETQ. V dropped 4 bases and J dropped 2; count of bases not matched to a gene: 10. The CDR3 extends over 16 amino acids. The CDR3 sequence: CASSLAGGSSTDTQYF. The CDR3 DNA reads TGCGCCAGCAGCCTCGCGGGCGGGAGCTCCACAGATACGCAGTATTTT.

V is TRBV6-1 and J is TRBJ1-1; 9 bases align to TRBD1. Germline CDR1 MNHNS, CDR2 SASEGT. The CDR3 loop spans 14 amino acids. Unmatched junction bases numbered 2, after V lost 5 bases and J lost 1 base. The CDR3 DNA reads TGTGCCAGCAGTTCACAGGGGGCGAACACTGAAGCTTTCTTT. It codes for CASSSQGANTEAFF.

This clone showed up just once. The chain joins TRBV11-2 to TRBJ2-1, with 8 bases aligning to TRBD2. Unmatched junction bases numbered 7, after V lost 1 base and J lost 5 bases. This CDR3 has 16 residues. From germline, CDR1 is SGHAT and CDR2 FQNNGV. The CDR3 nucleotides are TGTGCCAGCAGCTTAGGAAGCGGGAGAAATAACAATGAGCAGTTCTTC. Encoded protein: CASSLGSGRNNNEQFF.

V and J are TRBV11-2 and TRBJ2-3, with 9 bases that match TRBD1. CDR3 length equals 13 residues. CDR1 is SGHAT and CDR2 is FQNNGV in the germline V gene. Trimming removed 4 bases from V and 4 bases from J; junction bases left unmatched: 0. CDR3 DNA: TGTGCCAGCAGCTGGACAGGGGCAGATACGCAGTATTTT. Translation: CASSWTGADTQYF.

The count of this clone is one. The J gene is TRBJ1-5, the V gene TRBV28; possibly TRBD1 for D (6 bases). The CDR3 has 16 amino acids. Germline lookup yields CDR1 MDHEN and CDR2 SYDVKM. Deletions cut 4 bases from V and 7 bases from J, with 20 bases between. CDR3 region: CASSWGQGPSSQPQHF. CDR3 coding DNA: TGTGCCAGCAGTTGGGGGCAGGGTCCTTCGAGCCAGCCCCAGCATTTT.